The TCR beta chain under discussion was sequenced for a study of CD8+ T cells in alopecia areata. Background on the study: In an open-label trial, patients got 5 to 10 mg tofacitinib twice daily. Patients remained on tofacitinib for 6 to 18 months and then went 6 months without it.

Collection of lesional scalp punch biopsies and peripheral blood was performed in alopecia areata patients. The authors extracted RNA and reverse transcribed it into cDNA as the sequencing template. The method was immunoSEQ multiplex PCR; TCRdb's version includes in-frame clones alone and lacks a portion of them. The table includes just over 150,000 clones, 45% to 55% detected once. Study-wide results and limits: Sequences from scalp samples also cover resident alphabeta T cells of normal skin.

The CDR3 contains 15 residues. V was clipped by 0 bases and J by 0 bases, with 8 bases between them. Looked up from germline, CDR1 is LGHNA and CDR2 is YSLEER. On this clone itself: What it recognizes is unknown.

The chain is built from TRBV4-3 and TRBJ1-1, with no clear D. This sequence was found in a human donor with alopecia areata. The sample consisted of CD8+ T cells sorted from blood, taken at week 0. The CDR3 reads CASSQDEDMNTEAFF. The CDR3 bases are TGCGCCAGCAGCCAAGACGAGGATATGAACACTGAAGCTTTCTTT.